Sequencing of this T cell receptor (beta chain) was carried out in a study of blood T cell repertoires in COVID-19. Study-level background: Sites across the United States, Italy and Spain contributed samples from acute and convalescent COVID-19. From T cells, B-cell-depleted T cells, or PBMCs came the material, which was cDNA or gDNA.

This table comes from immunoSEQ multiplex PCR, and its TCRdb copy is limited to in-frame clones, with some not included. The sample includes 200,000 to 250,000 clones, about 87% of them seen just once. In germline, CDR1 is MNHNS, CDR2 SASEGT. This CDR3 is built from 16 residues. Unmatched junction bases numbered 7, after V lost 0 bases and J lost 7 bases. This clonotype originated in a man aged 55 to 70 who had recovered from COVID-19. The chain links TRBV6-1 to TRBJ2-3, with 10 bases identical to TRBD2. Sequencing was done on a sample of peripheral blood. This chain's CDR3 is CASSEAAAGGQNTQYF. As DNA, the CDR3 is TGTGCCAGCAGTGAAGCCGCAGCGGGGGGGCAAAATACGCAGTATTTT.